These 24 T cell receptor beta chains were sequenced from one sample in a study of T-cell reconstitution after alpha-beta-depleted transplantation in children. A library of TCRbeta sequences, prepared with unique molecular identifiers, was generated. TCRdb reprocessed the PCR reads with MiXCR, giving one entry per CDR3 protein. In the table there are 550,000 to 800,000 distinct CDR3 sequences, less than 15% of which are singletons. The source material was PBMCs, sampled before TCRalphabeta/CD19-depleted stem cell transplant. Receptors originate from a girl aged 2-10 years with congenital amegakaryocytic thrombocytopenia, due to receive a stem cell transplant.

The chain couples TRBV25-1 to TRBJ1-4, with D tentatively TRBD1 (6 bases). The CDR3 totals 15 residues. Trimming removed 3 bases from V and 12 bases from J, with 20 bases in between. Germline assignment: CDR1 MGHDK and CDR2 SYGVNS. In DNA, the CDR3 is TGTGCCAGCAGTGACACGGCAGGGGTCAGCGGGGAACTGTTTTTT. Translating it yields CASSDTAGVSGELFF.

This clonotype was counted at least ten times. This chain links TRBV20-1 with TRBJ2-6; no reliable D call. Looked up from germline, CDR1 is DFQATT and CDR2 is SNEGSKA (reference sequence). Trimming left V 1 base short and J 0 bases short, with 13 bases between. This CDR3 region has 17 residues. The CDR3 region is CSARGGFVGSGANVLTF. The CDR3 coding sequence is TGCAGTGCTAGAGGGGGTTTTGTTGGCTCTGGGGCCAACGTCCTGACTTTC.

The chain carries TRBV20-1 and TRBJ2-3; D not resolved. CDR1 and CDR2 from the germline V gene are DFQATT and SNEGSKA (reference sequence). This CDR3 has 14 residues. The V gene lost 3 bases and the J gene lost 5 bases, with 15 bases spanning the gap. Here the CDR3 DNA reads TGCAGTGCTAGTGTTAATCCAGTTAGAGATACGCAGTATTTT. This codes for CSASVNPVRDTQYF.

V gene TRBV28 combines with J gene TRBJ2-7; 11 nucleotides agree with TRBD2. The V gene end was trimmed by 5 bases and the J gene end by 0 bases; junction bases not matched to a gene: 9. CDR1 and CDR2 (germline): MDHEN, SYDVKM. The CDR3 length is 17 residues. In nucleotides, the CDR3 is TGTGCCAGCAGTCGGCTAGCGGGAGGCCCTCGCTCCTACGAGCAGTACTTC. Amino acids: CASSRLAGGPRSYEQYF.

This clonotype was recorded many times. The V call is TRBV4-1, the J call TRBJ2-2; 13 bases are shared with TRBD2. The CDR3 has 17 residues. CDR1 and CDR2 (germline): MGHRA, YSYEKL. J was trimmed by 7 bases and V by 4 bases; bases with no gene match: 9. CDR3 region: CASSRRLAGGIDGELFF. CDR3 bases: TGCGCCAGCAGCCGACGACTAGCGGGAGGTATCGACGGGGAGCTGTTTTTT.

J is TRBJ2-1 and V is TRBV7-9; D is unclear. Trimming removed 5 bases from V and 5 bases from J, with 16 bases in between. The germline V gene encodes CDR1 SEHNR and CDR2 FQNEAQ (reference sequence). The length of the CDR3 is 15 residues. Here the CDR3 DNA reads TGTGCCAGCAGCGGAAGGCCGGGTGCCGACAATGAGCAGTTCTTC. Translated: CASSGRPGADNEQFF.

This clonotype showed up just a few times. The V call is TRBV7-6, the J call TRBJ2-7; perhaps TRBD2 as D (6 bases). The germline V and J ends were trimmed by 5 bases and 3 bases, with 17 bases remaining between them. This CDR3 comprises 15 residues. Per germline, CDR1 SGHVS and CDR2 FNYEAQ. The CDR3 protein is CASSLGGGGFYEQYF. The CDR3 region has the DNA TGTGCCAGCAGCCTCGGGGGTGGAGGTTTCTACGAGCAGTACTTC.

The chain combines TRBV12-3 or TRBV12-4 with TRBJ2-2, with a weak D call TRBD2 (5 bases). The V and J ends lost 5 bases and 6 bases respectively, with 7 bases between them. The CDR3 extends over 12 amino acids. This CDR3 reads CASSTRSGELFF. CDR3 coding DNA: TGTGCCAGCAGTACTAGGTCCGGGGAGCTGTTTTTT.

This clonotype was detected many times. The CDR3 sequence is CSVSGGPDTQYF. The CDR3 region has the DNA TGCAGCGTTTCAGGGGGGCCAGATACGCAGTATTTT. The J gene is TRBJ2-3, the V gene TRBV29-1, with a possible D match to TRBD1 (7 bases). Looked up from germline, CDR1 is SQVTM and CDR2 is ANQGSEA. This CDR3 comprises 12 residues. V lost 5 bases to trimming and J lost 4 bases, with 10 bases between them.

The genes are TRBV4-1 and TRBJ2-3, with unresolved D. Germline values: CDR1 MGHRA, CDR2 YSYEKL. Trimming shortened V by 3 bases and J by 2 bases, and 6 bases separated the two germline ends. The CDR3 runs 13 residues. The CDR3 is CASSQYTTDTQYF. As DNA, the CDR3 is TGCGCCAGCAGCCAGTACACCACAGATACGCAGTATTTT.

The V gene is TRBV11-2, the J gene TRBJ2-1; 7 nucleotides match TRBD1. The V gene's germline CDR1 is SGHAT and CDR2 FQNNGV. Trimming at V came to 0 bases and at J to 6 bases, leaving 5 bases not matched to a gene. The CDR3 loop spans 15 amino acids. CDR3 region: CASSLEPGQFNEQFF. The DNA of the CDR3 is TGTGCCAGCAGCTTAGAGCCGGGACAGTTCAATGAGCAGTTCTTC.

This clonotype occurred a few times. This chain links TRBV7-6 with TRBJ2-5; D gene uncertain. The CDR3 contains 12 residues. V was cut by 3 bases and J by 8 bases, with 10 bases left in between. Germline CDR1 SGHVS, CDR2 FNYEAQ. The CDR3 protein is CASSLGSNTQYF. CDR3 sequence (DNA): TGTGCCAGCAGCTTGGGGTCAAATACCCAGTACTTC.

The sample holds a few counts of this clonotype. This chain uses TRBV28 with TRBJ2-2; TRBD2 might be the D (6 bases). Trimming removed 6 bases from V and 8 bases from J, with 22 bases in between. The CDR3 length is 16 residues. Per germline, CDR1 MDHEN and CDR2 SYDVKM. In nucleotides, the CDR3 is TGTGCCAGCAGCCCCCCCCGGGGAGGCATCTGGGGGGAGCTGTTTTTT. Translated, it gives CASSPPRGGIWGELFF.

This clonotype was seen ten or more times. CDR3 amino acids: CSAGTGNQPQHF. DNA for the CDR3: TGCAGTGCCGGGACAGGCAATCAGCCCCAGCATTTT. This chain joins TRBV20-1 and TRBJ1-5; 7 nucleotides align to TRBD1. With 6 bases clipped from V and 2 bases from J, the junction kept 1 base outside the gene matches. Germline V gives CDR1 DFQATT, CDR2 SNEGSKA (reference sequence). The CDR3 is 12 residues long.

The rearrangement uses TRBV6-1 and TRBJ1-2, with D possibly being TRBD1 (6 bases). Germline-derived CDR1 and CDR2 are MNHNS and SASEGT. CDR3 length: 14 amino acids. V was cut by 6 bases and J by 0 bases, with 11 bases left in between. CDR3 sequence reads: CASRVTGANYGYTF. In nucleotides, the CDR3 is TGTGCCAGCAGAGTGACAGGAGCTAACTATGGCTACACCTTC.

This clonotype was detected only a few times. The CDR3 coding sequence is TGCAGTGCTAGAGTCAACGGGAGGAACTACAATGAGCAGTTCTTC. This encodes CSARVNGRNYNEQFF. J is TRBJ2-1 and V is TRBV20-1; 7 nucleotides align to TRBD2. With V trimmed by 1 base and J by 3 bases, 6 bases remained unmatched. Per the germline V gene, CDR1 is DFQATT and CDR2 is SNEGSKA (reference sequence). The CDR3 spans 15 residues.

Note on this clonotype: A read error may explain this, as a much larger clone is one base away. The chain has TRBV20-1 and TRBJ2-7; D possibly matches TRBD1 or TRBD2 (5 bases each). V lost 5 bases and J lost 0, with 14 bases in between. This CDR3 is built from 14 residues. CDR1 DFQATT and CDR2 SNEGSKA come from the germline V gene (reference sequence). CDR3 DNA sequence: TGCAGTGCTGTGAGGGGATGGAGCTCCTACGAGCAGTACTTC. Translated: CSAVRGWSSYEQYF.

This clonotype was seen more than once but under ten times. This chain uses TRBV20-1 with TRBJ2-2; the D is unclear. The length of the CDR3 is 13 residues. The V gene's germline CDR1 is DFQATT and CDR2 SNEGSKA (reference sequence). Trimming left V 2 bases short and J 3 bases short, with 7 bases between. The CDR3 DNA reads as TGCAGTGCTAGATCCCGGGACACCGGGGAGCTGTTTTTT. Its translation is CSARSRDTGELFF.

This clonotype came up many times. V usage is TRBV20-1 and J usage is TRBJ1-5, with 9 bases fitting TRBD1. This CDR3 region has 15 residues. V lost 3 bases to trimming and J lost 5 bases; unmatched junction nucleotides: 8. Germline V lookup: CDR1 DFQATT, CDR2 SNEGSKA (reference sequence). The CDR3 protein is CSARDPGQGHQPQHF. CDR3 nucleotide sequence: TGCAGTGCTAGGGATCCGGGACAGGGACATCAGCCCCAGCATTTT.

V and J are TRBV20-1 and TRBJ2-7; 12 nucleotides agree with TRBD2. The germline V gene encodes CDR1 DFQATT and CDR2 SNEGSKA (reference sequence). Trimming cost V 0 bases and J 3 bases; bases outside gene matches: 12. This CDR3 has 18 residues. CDR3 loop: CSAREASGGGRNNYEQYF. The CDR3 DNA follows: TGCAGTGCTAGAGAGGCTAGCGGGGGGGGCCGAAACAACTACGAGCAGTACTTC.

At least ten counts were recorded for this clonotype. CDR3 protein: CATSSSIVGGCTF. The CDR3 DNA reads as TGTGCCACCAGCTCTTCGATTGTCGGGGGTTGTACCTTC. This chain uses TRBV15 with TRBJ1-2; TRBD1 is a possible D gene (5 bases). CDR3 size: 13 residues. The V and J ends lost 5 bases and 14 bases respectively, with 21 bases between them. Germline loops: CDR1 LNHNV, CDR2 YYDKDF (reference sequence).

This clonotype showed up many times. The chain links TRBV29-1 to TRBJ2-3, with 8 bases lining up with TRBD1. V dropped 3 bases and J dropped 4; count of bases not matched to a gene: 6. The CDR3 is made up of 14 amino acids. From germline, CDR1 is SQVTM and CDR2 ANQGSEA. The CDR3 protein is CSVEGQGAPDTQYF. CDR3 DNA: TGCAGCGTTGAGGGCCAGGGGGCCCCAGATACGCAGTATTTT.

This clonotype was seen only a few times. The rearrangement joins TRBV11-2 to TRBJ2-2; 9 bases are shared with TRBD2. Germline-derived CDR1 and CDR2 are SGHAT and FQNNGV. The V and J ends lost 4 bases and 5 bases, in that order; junction bases with no gene match: 5. The CDR3 length is 15 residues. The CDR3 region is CASSSSGRMTGELFF. CDR3 DNA sequence: TGTGCCAGCAGCTCCAGCGGGAGGATGACCGGGGAGCTGTTTTTT.

This clonotype was observed a handful of times. The genes are TRBV7-9 and TRBJ1-5; perhaps TRBD1 as D (5 bases). V was trimmed by 0 bases and J by 2 bases, leaving 8 bases between them. The CDR3 sequence is 15 residues long. Per the germline V gene, CDR1 is SEHNR and CDR2 is FQNEAQ (reference sequence). The CDR3 region is CASSLAMGGNQPQHF. CDR3 bases: TGTGCCAGCAGCTTAGCAATGGGGGGCAATCAGCCCCAGCATTTT.